This entry lists 8 T cell receptor beta chains sequenced from one sample in a study of cytomegalovirus exposure and HLA in healthy donors. This table comes from immunoSEQ multiplex PCR, and its TCRdb copy is limited to in-frame clones, with some not included. This table holds 250,000 to 300,000 clones, approximately 83% found once. Sample: PBMCs. These receptors came from a young woman in good health and CMV-seronegative.

This clone is a singleton in its sample. The chain carries TRBV5-1 and TRBJ2-7, with TRBD2 identical over 11 bases. V lost 4 bases, J lost 5 bases, and 5 bases stayed unmatched. The CDR3 extends over 14 amino acids. Germline V CDR1 and CDR2: SGHRS, YFSETQ. CDR3 coding DNA: TGCGCCAGCAGCACCCTGACTAGCGGGGACGAGCAGTACTTC. It encodes CASSTLTSGDEQYF.

The chain couples TRBV6-4 to TRBJ2-3; 10 bases are shared with TRBD2. The CDR3 is made up of 17 amino acids. The junction had 3 bases not matched to a gene; V was cut back by 0 bases and J by 0 bases. CDR1 and CDR2 from the germline V gene are MRHNA and SNTAGT. CDR3 in amino acids: CASSDSRTSGSTDTQYF. For the CDR3, the DNA is TGTGCCAGCAGTGACTCGCGGACTAGCGGTAGCACAGATACGCAGTATTTT.

The chain employs TRBV7-2 and TRBJ1-2; 10 bases align to TRBD1. Germline CDR1 and CDR2: SGHTA and FQGNSA. J gave up 4 bases and V 5 bases, and 7 bases lay outside the gene matches. The CDR3 has 15 amino acids. CDR3 DNA: TGTGCCAGCAGCCCCCGGACAGGGGGTAGCTATGGCTACACCTTC. This encodes CASSPRTGGSYGYTF.

The chain recombines TRBV25-1 with TRBJ1-1, with 7 nucleotides matching TRBD1. The CDR3 consists of 13 residues. The V and J ends lost 8 bases and 1 base, in that order; junction bases with no gene match: 4. The germline V gene encodes CDR1 MGHDK and CDR2 SYGVNS. The CDR3 DNA follows: TGTGCCAGCGGGCGGACAGGGAACACTGAAGCTTTCTTT. Translation gives CASGRTGNTEAFF.

The chain couples TRBV11-2 to TRBJ2-5; 9 nucleotides match TRBD2. The V gene end was trimmed by 1 base and the J gene end by 5 bases; junction bases not matched to a gene: 8. Germline values: CDR1 SGHAT, CDR2 FQNNGV. The CDR3 length is 16 residues. In nucleotides, the CDR3 is TGTGCCAGCAGCTTAGTTGGCGGGGGGGCCCCTGAGACCCAGTACTTC. Translation gives CASSLVGGGAPETQYF.

This chain joins TRBV6-4 and TRBJ1-5; D unclear. Per the germline V gene, CDR1 is MRHNA and CDR2 is SNTAGT. Trimming shortened V by 0 bases and J by 7 bases, and 7 bases separated the two germline ends. The CDR3 length is 13 residues. CDR3: CASSDSTGQPQHF. The DNA for the CDR3 is TGTGCCAGCAGTGACTCGACCGGGCAGCCCCAGCATTTT.

The chain employs TRBV5-1 and TRBJ1-1; D is unclear. Between the trimmed V and J ends, which lost 0 bases and 5 bases, there was a span of 11 bases. This CDR3 has 14 residues. Germline values: CDR1 SGHRS, CDR2 YFSETQ. For the CDR3, the DNA is TGCGCCAGCAGCTTGGAGGCGGGATGGACTGAAGCTTTCTTT. Protein product: CASSLEAGWTEAFF.

This sequence joins TRBV28 and TRBJ2-3; 11 bases agree with TRBD1. V shed 8 bases and J 4 bases; nucleotides not matched to a gene: 8. Germline V gene lookup returns CDR1 MDHEN and CDR2 SYDVKM. CDR3 length: 15 amino acids. CDR3 nucleotide sequence: TGTGCCAGCGTCGCCCGGGGACAGGGGGCAGATACGCAGTATTTT. Protein sequence: CASVARGQGADTQYF.